This entry lists 17 T cell receptor beta chains sequenced from one sample in a study of OX40 agonist ivuxolimab in advanced cancers. Clones were read by immunoSEQ multiplex PCR, and TCRdb kept only the in-frame ones, dropping some. The repertoire holds about 71,000 clones, around 94% seen once, with approximately 15% in the top ten. Here the sequenced sample was CD4+ or CD8+ T cells sorted from blood, taken in a trial of the OX40 agonist ivuxolimab. The receptors derive from an adult with an advanced solid tumor such as melanoma, head and neck, liver or kidney cancer.

The V and J genes are TRBV7-2 and TRBJ2-4, with D perhaps TRBD1 or TRBD2 (5 bases each). CDR1 SGHTA and CDR2 FQGNSA come from the germline V gene. The CDR3 contains 15 residues. Trimming stripped 2 bases from V and 6 bases from J, with 14 bases between. CDR3: CASSLYRGVGNIQYF. In DNA form, the CDR3 reads TGTGCCAGCAGCTTATATCGGGGCGTAGGAAACATTCAGTACTTC. Combining the CDR3 with reference TRBV7-2 and TRBJ2-4 gives the whole variable domain GAGVSQSPSNKVTEKGKDVELRCDPISGHTALYWYRQSLGQGLEFLIYFQGNSAPDKSGLPSDRFSAERTGGSVSTLTIQRTQQEDSAVYLCASSLYRGVGNIQYFGAGTRLSVL.

This chain links TRBV7-8 with TRBJ1-3, with D maybe TRBD1 (5 bases). The CDR3 spans 15 residues. Germline lookup yields CDR1 SGHVS and CDR2 FQNEAQ. With 3 bases removed from V and 0 bases from J, the gap between germline ends came to 9 bases. In DNA form, the CDR3 reads TGTGCCAGCAGCTTGGGACGGAGCTCTGGAAACACCATATATTTT. Protein: CASSLGRSSGNTIYF.

This sequence joins TRBV27 and TRBJ1-6; D might be TRBD1 (6 bases). The CDR3 is 13 residues long. With 3 bases removed from V and 10 bases from J, the gap between germline ends came to 10 bases. Germline V lookup: CDR1 MNHEY, CDR2 SMNVEV (reference sequence). As DNA, the CDR3 is TGTGCCAGCAGTTTTGGGGGCGACTCACCCCTCCACTTT. Amino acid sequence: CASSFGGDSPLHF.

The rearrangement links TRBV5-8 to TRBJ1-5; 8 bases are shared with TRBD1. Germline values: CDR1 SGHTS, CDR2 YDEGEE. V lost 3 bases, J lost 1 base, and 3 bases stayed unmatched. The CDR3 has 15 residues. CDR3 bases: TGTGCCAGCAGCTCAGGACAGGGAAGCAATCAGCCCCAGCATTTT. Amino acids: CASSSGQGSNQPQHF.

This rearrangement joins TRBV7-9 to TRBJ1-1, with 8 bases matching TRBD1. The CDR3 is 17 amino acids. In germline, CDR1 is SEHNR, CDR2 FQNEAQ (reference sequence). V trimming: 5 bases; J trimming: 0 bases; junction bases outside the gene matches: 11. CDR3 sequence reads: CASSPIGRGPMNTEAFF. DNA for the CDR3: TGTGCCAGCAGCCCCATCGGCAGGGGGCCTATGAACACTGAAGCTTTCTTT.

The chain couples TRBV7-6 to TRBJ2-3; either TRBD1 or TRBD2 may supply D (6 bases each). Germline V lookup: CDR1 SGHVS, CDR2 FNYEAQ. The CDR3 has 17 amino acids. V was cut by 3 bases and J by 4 bases, with 20 bases left in between. The CDR3 region has the DNA TGTGCCAGCAGCTTTGGGATGGGGGCGGGGCGCCCAGATACGCAGTATTTT. As protein: CASSFGMGAGRPDTQYF.

The chain recombines TRBV19 with TRBJ2-7; 9 bases are shared with TRBD2. There are 14 residues in the CDR3. Trimming at V came to 10 bases and at J to 0 bases, leaving 7 bases not matched to a gene. Germline CDR1 LNHDA, CDR2 SQIVND (reference sequence). The CDR3 spells CATGLAWTSYEQYF. In nucleotides, the CDR3 is TGTGCCACGGGACTAGCTTGGACCTCCTACGAGCAGTACTTC.

The chain combines TRBV4-2 with TRBJ1-5, with D possibly TRBD1 on 5 matching bases. Germline CDR1 LGHNA, CDR2 YNFKEQ. V was pared by 1 base and J by 0 bases, with 13 bases between. There are 17 residues in the CDR3. This CDR3 reads CASSQGGPWDSNQPQHF. In nucleotides, the CDR3 is TGTGCCAGCAGCCAAGGGGGCCCTTGGGATAGCAATCAGCCCCAGCATTTT.

The genes are TRBV10-3 and TRBJ2-7; TRBD1 agrees at 8 bases. The V and J ends lost 0 bases and 1 base, in that order; junction bases with no gene match: 2. The CDR3 sequence is 15 residues long. Germline CDR1 and CDR2: ENHRY and SYGVKD. DNA of the CDR3: TGTGCCATCAGTGAGTCCTGGGACAGGTCCTACGAGCAGTACTTC. Translated, it gives CAISESWDRSYEQYF.

This clone was counted a single time. The rearrangement uses TRBV27 and TRBJ1-1, with unresolved D. The germline V and J ends were trimmed by 5 bases and 0 bases, with 13 bases remaining between them. The V gene's germline CDR1 is MNHEY and CDR2 SMNVEV (reference sequence). This CDR3 region has 15 residues. CDR3 sequence reads: CASSRVHRLNTEAFF. CDR3 nucleotide sequence: TGTGCCAGCAGTCGAGTGCACAGATTGAACACTGAAGCTTTCTTT.

The V and J genes are TRBV9 and TRBJ1-1; a possible D gene is TRBD1 (6 bases). Germline values: CDR1 SGDLS, CDR2 YYNGEE. Between the trimmed V and J ends, which lost 0 bases and 3 bases, there was a span of 15 bases. CDR3 size: 16 residues. CDR3 in DNA: TGTGCCAGCAGCGTAGTTTTGGGGGCTCGGGACACTGAAGCTTTCTTT. It encodes CASSVVLGARDTEAFF.

The genes are TRBV4-1 and TRBJ2-5, with 9 bases that match TRBD1. The J segment lost 5 bases and the V segment lost 4 bases, leaving 8 bases of the junction unmatched. This CDR3 contains 15 residues. CDR1 and CDR2 (germline): MGHRA, YSYEKL. CDR3 protein: CASSLYRQGGETQYF. The DNA for the CDR3 is TGCGCCAGCAGCCTCTATAGACAGGGGGGGGAGACCCAGTACTTC.

This clone appeared once. The chain uses TRBV28 and TRBJ1-5, with 7 nucleotides matching TRBD1. This CDR3 region has 15 residues. Germline lookup yields CDR1 MDHEN and CDR2 SYDVKM. V shed 4 bases and J 3 bases; nucleotides not matched to a gene: 6. As DNA, the CDR3 is TGTGCCAGCAGTTCAGACAGGGACTACAATCAGCCCCAGCATTTT. Protein: CASSSDRDYNQPQHF.

This chain links TRBV6-5 with TRBJ2-7; 9 nucleotides line up with TRBD2. V shed 0 bases and J 6 bases; nucleotides not matched to a gene: 6. The CDR3 has 15 residues. Germline loops: CDR1 MNHEY, CDR2 SVGAGI. DNA of the CDR3: TGTGCCAGCAGTTACTCGAGTAGCGGGAGCGCCGAGCAGTACTTC. Residues: CASSYSSSGSAEQYF.

The chain uses TRBV6-6 and TRBJ2-1; D gene uncertain. Per germline, CDR1 MNHNY and CDR2 SVGAGI (reference sequence). This CDR3 comprises 14 residues. V was clipped by 5 bases and J by 2 bases, with 10 bases between them. The chain's CDR3 is CASSGHTTYNEQFF. The CDR3 DNA sequence: TGTGCCAGCAGTGGCCACACGACCTACAATGAGCAGTTCTTC.

The chain links TRBV29-1 to TRBJ1-2, with 9 bases that match TRBD1. The CDR3 runs 17 residues. CDR1 is SQVTM, CDR2 ANQGSEA, per germline. Germline trimming cut 7 bases from V and 4 bases from J; bases unmatched to any gene: 19. Here the CDR3 reads CSALLARGDRDGYGYTF. CDR3 in DNA: TGCAGCGCCCTTCTGGCTCGGGGGGACAGGGACGGCTATGGCTACACCTTC.

The CDR3 DNA sequence: TGCGCCAGCAGCCCGGGGACTAGCGAGAAATACGAGCAGTACTTC. Amino acids: CASSPGTSEKYEQYF. This sequence joins TRBV4-1 and TRBJ2-7; 10 bases match TRBD2. V shed 4 bases and J 4 bases; nucleotides not matched to a gene: 7. Germline loops: CDR1 MGHRA, CDR2 YSYEKL. The CDR3 sequence is 15 residues long.